The 14 T cell receptor beta chains reported below all come from one sample, sequenced in a study of identical twins. Using its own MiXCR run on the 5' RACE reads, TCRdb lists one record per CDR3 protein. The profile shows 550,000 to 700,000 distinct CDR3 sequences, 21% of them singletons. These data were also reused for a study on T cells expressing NK-cell markers.

The sequenced sample consisted of PBMCs. These receptors were collected from a woman aged 18-29 years in good health.

CDR3 nucleotide sequence: TGTGCCAGCAGTTTCGGATGGTTCGGGGAGCTGTTTTTT. The encoded protein is CASSFGWFGELFF. The V gene is TRBV6-6, the J gene TRBJ2-2; D remains unclear. There are 13 residues in the CDR3. CDR1 is MNHNY, CDR2 SVGAGI, per germline (reference sequence). The germline V and J ends were trimmed by 4 bases and 7 bases, with 10 bases remaining between them.

This clonotype has more than one count but fewer than ten. This chain links TRBV24-1 with TRBJ2-3; D unclear. The germline V gene encodes CDR1 KGHDR and CDR2 SFDVKD. This CDR3 contains 13 residues. The V end was cut by 4 bases, the J end by 6 bases, with 10 bases between. Here the CDR3 reads CATSDPAADTQYF. The CDR3 DNA sequence: TGTGCCACCAGTGACCCCGCGGCGGATACGCAGTATTTT.

The chain is built from TRBV20-1 and TRBJ2-7, with D perhaps matching TRBD1 or TRBD2 (5 bases each). V was pared by 3 bases and J by 2 bases, with 14 bases between. CDR3 length equals 14 residues. Per the germline V gene, CDR1 is DFQATT and CDR2 is SNEGSKA (reference sequence). CDR3 nucleotide sequence: TGCAGTGCTAGGGGGCTAGCTCCAGCCTACGAGCAGTACTTC. This translates into CSARGLAPAYEQYF.

The chain is built from TRBV4-3 and TRBJ1-1; tentatively, D is TRBD1 (6 bases). V was pared by 0 bases and J by 5 bases, with 13 bases between. Per germline, CDR1 LGHNA and CDR2 YSLEER. The CDR3 extends over 15 amino acids. The CDR3 is CASSQDLSGDTEAFF. Here the CDR3 DNA reads TGCGCCAGCAGCCAAGATCTGTCAGGGGATACTGAAGCTTTCTTT.

The genes are TRBV20-1 and TRBJ2-7; D might be TRBD1 or TRBD2, each matching 5 bases. CDR1 DFQATT and CDR2 SNEGSKA come from the germline V gene (reference sequence). V was pared by 3 bases and J by 2 bases, with 17 bases between. CDR3 length: 15 amino acids. The CDR3 bases are TGCAGTGCTAGTGAGATGGGGACCCACACCTACGAGCAGTACTTC. This gives the protein CSASEMGTHTYEQYF.

The J gene is TRBJ2-7, the V gene TRBV9; D tentatively reads TRBD1 or TRBD2 (5 bases each). V lost 0 bases and J lost 3, with 16 bases in between. CDR3 size: 16 residues. Per the germline V gene, CDR1 is SGDLS and CDR2 is YYNGEE. The CDR3 loop reads CASSVDGTALIYEQYF. CDR3 nucleotides: TGTGCCAGCAGCGTAGACGGGACCGCACTAATCTACGAGCAGTACTTC.

The chain uses TRBV4-3 and TRBJ2-7, with a weak D call TRBD1 (5 bases). Germline V gives CDR1 LGHNA, CDR2 YSLEER. The CDR3 consists of 14 residues. Trimming took off 1 base at V and 2 bases at J, with 9 bases between the two ends. CDR3 loop: CASSQARDPYEQYF. Written as DNA, the CDR3 is TGCGCCAGCAGCCAAGCCAGGGATCCCTACGAGCAGTACTTC.

The chain joins TRBV4-1 to TRBJ1-6; 8 bases align to TRBD1. From germline, CDR1 is MGHRA and CDR2 YSYEKL. The CDR3 is 16 amino acids. V lost 3 bases, J lost 10 bases, and 11 bases stayed unmatched. The CDR3 DNA is TGCGCCAGCAGCCACCTCGGACAGGGTGTTAGATCACCCCTCCACTTT. This sequence encodes CASSHLGQGVRSPLHF.

The chain employs TRBV6-5 and TRBJ2-3, with D uncertain. V lost 2 bases, J lost 0 bases, and 6 bases lay in between. CDR1 MNHEY and CDR2 SVGAGI come from the germline V gene. CDR3 length: 14 amino acids. CDR3 nucleotide sequence: TGTGCCAGCAGTTACCCCTCTAGCACAGATACGCAGTATTTT. Amino acids: CASSYPSSTDTQYF.

This clonotype was recorded a few times. DNA for the CDR3: TGTGCCAGCAGCCGCACCGGGACTCGGTCCTACAATGAGCAGTTCTTC. It yields the protein CASSRTGTRSYNEQFF. This sequence joins TRBV11-2 and TRBJ2-1; D may be TRBD2 (6 bases). Germline V lookup: CDR1 SGHAT, CDR2 FQNNGV. This CDR3 contains 16 residues. Trimming shortened V by 5 bases and J by 1 base, and 15 bases separated the two germline ends.

This clonotype was seen a handful of times. The chain employs TRBV7-6 and TRBJ2-2, with 8 bases lining up with TRBD2. Germline CDR1 reads SGHVS; CDR2 reads FNYEAQ. The CDR3 totals 16 residues. Unmatched junction bases numbered 7, after V lost 1 base and J lost 6 bases. DNA of the CDR3: TGTGCCAGCAGCTTAGTACAGCGGGAGTCACCCGGGGAGCTGTTTTTT. This sequence encodes CASSLVQRESPGELFF. Using reference TRBV7-6 and TRBJ2-2 for the parts outside the CDR3, the full variable domain is GAGVSQSPRYKVTKRGQDVALRCDPISGHVSLYWYRQALGQGPEFLTYFNYEAQQDKSGLPNDRFSAERPEGSISTLTIQRTEQRDSAMYRCASSLVQRESPGELFFGEGSRLTVL.

This chain connects TRBV20-1 to TRBJ2-3; a possible D gene is TRBD1 (5 bases). CDR1 is DFQATT, CDR2 SNEGSKA, per germline (reference sequence). Trimming removed 4 bases from V and 0 bases from J, with 14 bases in between. This CDR3 has 15 amino acids. The CDR3 sequence: CSATDDRTSTDTQYF. The CDR3 nucleotides are TGCAGTGCTACCGACGATAGGACAAGCACAGATACGCAGTATTTT.

There are a few counts of this clonotype. This rearrangement joins TRBV4-1 to TRBJ2-1; 7 bases match TRBD2. This CDR3 contains 17 residues. The trim removed 1 base at V and 1 base at J, leaving 7 bases unmatched. The germline V gene has CDR1 MGHRA and CDR2 YSYEKL. The DNA of the CDR3 is TGCGCCAGCAGCCAAGGTGTAGTAGCGGGTTCCTACAATGAGCAGTTCTTC. Protein sequence: CASSQGVVAGSYNEQFF.

V gene TRBV3-1 combines with J gene TRBJ2-3, with 9 bases identical to TRBD1. The CDR3 covers 16 residues. The germline gives CDR1 LGHDT, CDR2 YNNKEL (reference sequence). V shed 1 base and J 9 bases; nucleotides not matched to a gene: 11. The CDR3 spells CASSQGGTGYLATQYF. The CDR3 bases are TGTGCCAGCAGCCAAGGAGGGACAGGGTATTTAGCAACGCAGTATTTT.